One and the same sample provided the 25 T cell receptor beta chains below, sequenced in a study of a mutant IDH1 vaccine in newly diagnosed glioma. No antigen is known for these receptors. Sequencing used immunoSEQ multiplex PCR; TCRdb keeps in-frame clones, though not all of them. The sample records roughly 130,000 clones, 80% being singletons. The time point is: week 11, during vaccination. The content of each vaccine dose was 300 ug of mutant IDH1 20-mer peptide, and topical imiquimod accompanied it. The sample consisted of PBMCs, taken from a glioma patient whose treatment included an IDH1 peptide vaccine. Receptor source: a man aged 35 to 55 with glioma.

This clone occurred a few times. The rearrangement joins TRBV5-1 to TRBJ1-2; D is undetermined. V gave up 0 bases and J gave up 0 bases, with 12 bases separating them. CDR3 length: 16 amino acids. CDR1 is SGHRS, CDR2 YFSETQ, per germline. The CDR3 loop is CASSLEVKATNYGYTF. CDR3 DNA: TGCGCCAGCAGCTTGGAGGTGAAAGCTACTAACTATGGCTACACCTTC. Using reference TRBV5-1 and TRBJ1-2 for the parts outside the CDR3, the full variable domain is KAGVTQTPRYLIKTRGQQVTLSCSPISGHRSVSWYQQTPGQGLQFLFEYFSETQRNKGNFPGRFSGRQFSNSRSEMNVSTLELGDSALYLCASSLEVKATNYGYTFGSGTRLTVV.

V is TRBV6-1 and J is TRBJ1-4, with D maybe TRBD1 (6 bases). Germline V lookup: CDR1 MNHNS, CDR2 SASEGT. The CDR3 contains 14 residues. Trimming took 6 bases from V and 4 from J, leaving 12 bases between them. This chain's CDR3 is CASRRGQNNEKLFF. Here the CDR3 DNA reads TGTGCCAGCAGGAGAGGACAGAATAATGAAAAACTGTTTTTT.

Here the CDR3 reads CASSQERGSSETQYF. CDR3 DNA: TGCGCCAGCAGCCAAGAGAGAGGATCTTCTGAGACCCAGTACTTC. The chain employs TRBV4-3 and TRBJ2-5, with unresolved D. CDR1 is LGHNA, CDR2 YSLEER, per germline. The CDR3 runs to 15 residues. V lost 0 bases, J lost 5 bases, and 13 bases lay in between.

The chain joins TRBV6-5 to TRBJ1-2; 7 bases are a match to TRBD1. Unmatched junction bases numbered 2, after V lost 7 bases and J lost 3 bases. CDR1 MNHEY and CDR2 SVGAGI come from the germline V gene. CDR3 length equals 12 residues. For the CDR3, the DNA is TGTGCCAGCACCGGGACAGACTATGGCTACACCTTC. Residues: CASTGTDYGYTF.

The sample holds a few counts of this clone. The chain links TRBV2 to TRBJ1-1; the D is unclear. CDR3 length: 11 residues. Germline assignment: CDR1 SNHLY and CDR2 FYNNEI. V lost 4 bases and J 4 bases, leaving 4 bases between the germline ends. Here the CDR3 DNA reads TGTGCCAGCAGTGGTCTCACTGAAGCTTTCTTT. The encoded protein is CASSGLTEAFF. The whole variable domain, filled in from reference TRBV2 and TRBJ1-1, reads EPEVTQTPSHQVTQMGQEVILRCVPISNHLYFYWYRQILGQKVEFLVSFYNNEISEKSEIFDDQFSVERPDGSNFTLKIRSTKLEDSAMYFCASSGLTEAFFGQGTRLTVV.

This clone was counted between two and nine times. CDR3 DNA sequence: TGCACCAGCAGCTCGCGCCGTTGTGCGAAAGACCTATGGCTACACTTC. Its translation: CTSSSRRCAKDLWLHF. The chain employs TRBV1 and TRBJ1-2. TRBV1 is designated a pseudogene. This CDR3 comprises 16 residues.

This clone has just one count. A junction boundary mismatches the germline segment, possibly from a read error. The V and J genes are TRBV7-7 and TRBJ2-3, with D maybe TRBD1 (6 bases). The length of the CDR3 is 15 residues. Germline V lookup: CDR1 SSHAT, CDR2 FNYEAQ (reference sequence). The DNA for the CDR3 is TGTGCTAGCAGCTTAGAGGTTCAGGGGACAGATACGCAGTATTTT. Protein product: CASSLEVQGTDTQYF.

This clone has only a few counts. The CDR3 DNA is TGTGCCAGCAGTTTACCTGGGGGTTATGGCAATCAGCCCCAGCATTTT. It is translated as CASSLPGGYGNQPQHF. This chain joins TRBV28 and TRBJ1-5, with D maybe TRBD1 (5 bases). V lost 2 bases to trimming and J lost 2 bases, with 13 bases between them. CDR3 length: 16 amino acids. The germline V gene has CDR1 MDHEN and CDR2 SYDVKM.

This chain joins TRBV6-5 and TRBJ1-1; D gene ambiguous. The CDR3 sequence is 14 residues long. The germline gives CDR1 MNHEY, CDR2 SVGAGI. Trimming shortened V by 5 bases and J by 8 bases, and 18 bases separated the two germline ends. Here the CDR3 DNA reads TGTGCCAGCAGTAAATTGTCGGCAAACCTCGAAGCTTTCTTT. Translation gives CASSKLSANLEAFF.

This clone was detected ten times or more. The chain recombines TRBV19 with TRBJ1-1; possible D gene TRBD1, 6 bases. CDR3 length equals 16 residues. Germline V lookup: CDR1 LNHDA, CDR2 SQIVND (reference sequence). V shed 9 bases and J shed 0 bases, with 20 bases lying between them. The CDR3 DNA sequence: TGTGCCAGCGTAGGACGATTGGGGGCCATGAACACTGAAGCTTTCTTT. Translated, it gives CASVGRLGAMNTEAFF.

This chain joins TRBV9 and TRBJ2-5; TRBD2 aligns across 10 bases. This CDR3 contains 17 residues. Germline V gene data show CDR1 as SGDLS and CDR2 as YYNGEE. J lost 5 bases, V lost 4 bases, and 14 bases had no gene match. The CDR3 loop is CASSLRDLAGVGETQYF. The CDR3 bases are TGTGCCAGCAGCCTCCGGGACCTAGCGGGAGTAGGTGAGACCCAGTACTTC.

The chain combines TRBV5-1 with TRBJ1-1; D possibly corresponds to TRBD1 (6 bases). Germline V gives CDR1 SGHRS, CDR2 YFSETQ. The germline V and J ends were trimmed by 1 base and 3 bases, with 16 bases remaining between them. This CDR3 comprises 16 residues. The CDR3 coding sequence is TGCGCCAGCAGCTTGAATTGGCGACAGGATGACACTGAAGCTTTCTTT. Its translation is CASSLNWRQDDTEAFF.

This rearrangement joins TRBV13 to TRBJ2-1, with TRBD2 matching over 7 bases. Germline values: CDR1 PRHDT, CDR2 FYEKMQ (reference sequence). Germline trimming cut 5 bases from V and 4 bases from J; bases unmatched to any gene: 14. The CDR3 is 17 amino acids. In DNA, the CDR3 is TGTGCCAGCAGCCCAAGATCGAGCGGGATCAATTACAATGAGCAGTTCTTC. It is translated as CASSPRSSGINYNEQFF.

Written as DNA, the CDR3 is TGTGCCAGCAGTGAAACGGACGGACAGGGAGCCTACGAGCAGTACTTC. Translating it yields CASSETDGQGAYEQYF. The rearrangement joins TRBV6-1 to TRBJ2-7; 8 bases line up with TRBD1. After removal of 2 bases from V and 2 bases from J, the junction contained 8 bases not matched to a gene. Germline V gene sequence: CDR1 MNHNS, CDR2 SASEGT. This CDR3 is 16 amino acids long.

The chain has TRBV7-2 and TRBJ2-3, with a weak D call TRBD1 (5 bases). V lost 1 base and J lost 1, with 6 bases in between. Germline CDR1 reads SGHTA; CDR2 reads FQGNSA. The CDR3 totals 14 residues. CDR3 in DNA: TGTGCCAGCAGCTTAGGGGGCCGCACAGATACGCAGTATTTT. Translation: CASSLGGRTDTQYF. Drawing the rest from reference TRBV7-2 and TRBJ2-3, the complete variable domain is GAGVSQSPSNKVTEKGKDVELRCDPISGHTALYWYRQSLGQGLEFLIYFQGNSAPDKSGLPSDRFSAERTGGSVSTLTIQRTQQEDSAVYLCASSLGGRTDTQYFGPGTRLTVL.

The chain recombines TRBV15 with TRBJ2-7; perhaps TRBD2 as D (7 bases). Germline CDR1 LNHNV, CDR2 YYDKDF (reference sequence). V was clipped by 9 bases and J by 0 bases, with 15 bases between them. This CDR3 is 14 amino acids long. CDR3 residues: CATGRGERSYEQYF. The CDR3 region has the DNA TGTGCCACAGGGAGGGGGGAGCGCTCCTACGAGCAGTACTTC. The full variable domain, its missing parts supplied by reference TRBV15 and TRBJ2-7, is DAMVIQNPRYQVTQFGKPVTLSCSQTLNHNVMYWYQQKSSQAPKLLFHYYDKDFNNEADTPDNFQSRRPNTSFCFLDIRSPGLGDTAMYLCATGRGERSYEQYFGPGTRLTVT.

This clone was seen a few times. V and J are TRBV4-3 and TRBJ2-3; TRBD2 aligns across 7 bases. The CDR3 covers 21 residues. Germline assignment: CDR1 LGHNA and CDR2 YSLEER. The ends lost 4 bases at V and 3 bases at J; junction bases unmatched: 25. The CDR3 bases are TGCGCCAGCAGCCTTTGCGGGGGTTACATGTGTAGGGGAGGTTGGACAGATACGCAGTATTTT. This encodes CASSLCGGYMCRGGWTDTQYF.

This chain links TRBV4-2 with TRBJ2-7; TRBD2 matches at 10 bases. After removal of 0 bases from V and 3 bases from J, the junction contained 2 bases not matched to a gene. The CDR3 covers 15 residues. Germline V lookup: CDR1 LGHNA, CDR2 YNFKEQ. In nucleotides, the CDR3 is TGTGCCAGCAGCCAAGACCTAGCGGGAGACTACGAGCAGTACTTC. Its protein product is CASSQDLAGDYEQYF.

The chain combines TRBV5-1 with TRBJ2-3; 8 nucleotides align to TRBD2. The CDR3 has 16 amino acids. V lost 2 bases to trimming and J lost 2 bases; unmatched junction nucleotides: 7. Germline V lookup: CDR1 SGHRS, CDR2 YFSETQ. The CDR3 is CASSFVSGADTDTQYF. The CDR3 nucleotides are TGCGCCAGCAGCTTCGTTAGCGGGGCCGACACAGATACGCAGTATTTT.

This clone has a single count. CDR3 amino acids: CATSRGLLAEIQETQYF. The CDR3 DNA sequence: TGTGCCACCAGCAGAGGGCTCCTAGCGGAGATTCAAGAGACCCAGTACTTC. This chain connects TRBV15 to TRBJ2-5; 7 bases are shared with TRBD2. V lost 1 base, J lost 2 bases, and 10 bases stayed unmatched. The CDR3 consists of 17 residues. Germline CDR1 LNHNV, CDR2 YYDKDF (reference sequence).

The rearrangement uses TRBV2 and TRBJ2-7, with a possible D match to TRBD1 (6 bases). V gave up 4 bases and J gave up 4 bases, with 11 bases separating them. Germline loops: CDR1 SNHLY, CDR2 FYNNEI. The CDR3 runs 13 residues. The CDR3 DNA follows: TGTGCCAGCAGTGGACAGGTCAGTTACGAGCAGTACTTC. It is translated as CASSGQVSYEQYF.

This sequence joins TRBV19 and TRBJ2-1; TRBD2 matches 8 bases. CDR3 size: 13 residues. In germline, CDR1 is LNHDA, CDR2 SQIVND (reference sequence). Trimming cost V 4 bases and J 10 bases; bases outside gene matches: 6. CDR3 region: CASSTRTSLEQFF. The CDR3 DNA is TGTGCCAGTAGTACCCGGACTAGCCTGGAGCAGTTCTTC.

CDR3 DNA: TGTGCCAGCAGCCCTGCGGGATACAGCACAGATACGCAGTATTTT. Translation: CASSPAGYSTDTQYF. V usage is TRBV9 and J usage is TRBJ2-3, with D possibly TRBD2 on 6 matching bases. The length of the CDR3 is 15 residues. The germline CDR1 and CDR2 sequences are SGDLS and YYNGEE. V shed 4 bases and J shed 0 bases, with 12 bases lying between them.

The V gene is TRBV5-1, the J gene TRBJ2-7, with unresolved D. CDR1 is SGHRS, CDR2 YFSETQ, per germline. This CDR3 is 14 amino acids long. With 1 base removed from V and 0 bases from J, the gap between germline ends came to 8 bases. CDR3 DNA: TGCGCCAGCAGCTTGAAGGGAAGCTCCTACGAGCAGTACTTC. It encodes CASSLKGSSYEQYF.

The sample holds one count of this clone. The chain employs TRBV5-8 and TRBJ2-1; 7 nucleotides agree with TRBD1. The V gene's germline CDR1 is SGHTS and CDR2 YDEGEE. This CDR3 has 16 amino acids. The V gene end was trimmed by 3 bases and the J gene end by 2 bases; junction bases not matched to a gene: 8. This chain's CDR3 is CASSSGGQEPYNEQFF. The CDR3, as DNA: TGTGCCAGCAGCTCGGGTGGACAGGAGCCCTACAATGAGCAGTTCTTC.